The rows below give T cell receptor beta chains drawn from one sample of a study of a mutant IDH1 vaccine in newly diagnosed glioma. Measured with immunoSEQ multiplex PCR; TCRdb has only the in-frame clones, and not every one. The sample holds tens of thousands of clones, about 91% seen once. The starting material was PBMCs, obtained from a glioma patient treated with radiotherapy, temozolomide or both. Receptors were obtained from a man aged 45 to 65 with glioma. Both conserved end residues are part of each CDR3. A D gene is named only where the DNA matches it firmly. Expanded clones are given a class, and other clones once, few, many or no size at all.

size,J,V,D,DNA,CDR3
once,TRBJ2-3,TRBV5-4,.,TGTGCCAGCAGCTTCCTAGCTAACCAGGTTACAGATACGCAGTATTTT,CASSFLANQVTDTQYF
medium-sized,TRBJ1-6,TRBV1,.,TGCACCAGCAGCCAAGATCGGTTTAATTCACCCCTCCACTTT,CTSSQDRFNSPLHF
.,TRBJ1-1,TRBV7-9,.,TGTGCCAGCAGCTTAGTAACAGGGAACCTTGAAGCTTTCTTT,CASSLVTGNLEAFF
.,TRBJ1-2,TRBV19,.,TGTGCCAGTAGTATATCGGGGAACCCTTACTATGGCTACACCTTC,CASSISGNPYYGYTF
.,TRBJ2-2,TRBV29-1,.,TGCAGCGAGATTCCCGGGGAATTCACCGGGGAGCTGTTTTTT,CSEIPGEFTGELFF
once,TRBJ1-2,TRBV6-5,.,TGTGCCAGCAGTTACTCAGGGTTTGATGGCTACACCTTC,CASSYSGFDGYTF
.,TRBJ2-2,TRBV19,.,TGTGCCAGTACAGGGGATACCGGGGAGCTGTTTTTT,CASTGDTGELFF
.,TRBJ2-3,TRBV28,TRBD2,TGTGCCAGCAGTTCCGGGGGAGGGGGCACAGATACGCAGTATTTT,CASSSGGGGTDTQYF
.,TRBJ2-1,TRBV5-1,TRBD2,TGCGCCAGCAGCCTCGGGGGACTAGCGGGATACAATGAGCAGTTCTTC,CASSLGGLAGYNEQFF
.,TRBJ2-1,TRBV23-1,TRBD2,TGCGCCAGCAGTCAATCCAGGACTAGCGGGAGGCCCTACAATGAGCAGTTCTTC,CASSQSRTSGRPYNEQFF